This record concerns one T cell receptor (beta chain) sequence. A junction boundary mismatches the germline segment, possibly from a read error. The data are from a study of blood T cell repertoires in COVID-19. For the study at large: The origin of the acute and convalescent COVID-19 samples was the United States, Italy and Spain. Nucleic acid was either cDNA or gDNA, and it came from T cells, B-cell-depleted T cells, or PBMCs.

Assay: immunoSEQ multiplex PCR; the TCRdb copy retains only in-frame clones and omits some. The table shows about 92,000 clones, with about two thirds occurring only once. Germline CDR1 reads SGHRS; CDR2 reads YFSETQ. This CDR3 is 13 amino acids long. The gene calls are TRBV5-1 and TRBJ2-1; maybe TRBD2 (7 bases). Sample: peripheral blood. The receptor was isolated from a woman aged 55-70 years in a cohort sampled during active or convalescent COVID-19. The CDR3 coding sequence is TGCGCCAGCAGCCCGGATGGGGGGGCGGTTCAGCTCTTC. It translates to CASSPDGGAVQLF.